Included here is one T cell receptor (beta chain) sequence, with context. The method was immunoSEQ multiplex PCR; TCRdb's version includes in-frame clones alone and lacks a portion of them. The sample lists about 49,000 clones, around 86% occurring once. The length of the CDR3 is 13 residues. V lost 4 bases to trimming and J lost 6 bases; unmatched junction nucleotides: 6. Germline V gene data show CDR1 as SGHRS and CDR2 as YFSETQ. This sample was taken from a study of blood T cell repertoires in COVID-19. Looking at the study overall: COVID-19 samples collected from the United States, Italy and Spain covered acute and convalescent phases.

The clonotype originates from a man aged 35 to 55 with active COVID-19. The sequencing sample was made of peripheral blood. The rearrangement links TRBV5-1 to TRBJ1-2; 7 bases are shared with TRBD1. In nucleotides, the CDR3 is TGCGCCAGCAGCCTACAGGGGAGTGATGGCTACACCTTC. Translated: CASSLQGSDGYTF.